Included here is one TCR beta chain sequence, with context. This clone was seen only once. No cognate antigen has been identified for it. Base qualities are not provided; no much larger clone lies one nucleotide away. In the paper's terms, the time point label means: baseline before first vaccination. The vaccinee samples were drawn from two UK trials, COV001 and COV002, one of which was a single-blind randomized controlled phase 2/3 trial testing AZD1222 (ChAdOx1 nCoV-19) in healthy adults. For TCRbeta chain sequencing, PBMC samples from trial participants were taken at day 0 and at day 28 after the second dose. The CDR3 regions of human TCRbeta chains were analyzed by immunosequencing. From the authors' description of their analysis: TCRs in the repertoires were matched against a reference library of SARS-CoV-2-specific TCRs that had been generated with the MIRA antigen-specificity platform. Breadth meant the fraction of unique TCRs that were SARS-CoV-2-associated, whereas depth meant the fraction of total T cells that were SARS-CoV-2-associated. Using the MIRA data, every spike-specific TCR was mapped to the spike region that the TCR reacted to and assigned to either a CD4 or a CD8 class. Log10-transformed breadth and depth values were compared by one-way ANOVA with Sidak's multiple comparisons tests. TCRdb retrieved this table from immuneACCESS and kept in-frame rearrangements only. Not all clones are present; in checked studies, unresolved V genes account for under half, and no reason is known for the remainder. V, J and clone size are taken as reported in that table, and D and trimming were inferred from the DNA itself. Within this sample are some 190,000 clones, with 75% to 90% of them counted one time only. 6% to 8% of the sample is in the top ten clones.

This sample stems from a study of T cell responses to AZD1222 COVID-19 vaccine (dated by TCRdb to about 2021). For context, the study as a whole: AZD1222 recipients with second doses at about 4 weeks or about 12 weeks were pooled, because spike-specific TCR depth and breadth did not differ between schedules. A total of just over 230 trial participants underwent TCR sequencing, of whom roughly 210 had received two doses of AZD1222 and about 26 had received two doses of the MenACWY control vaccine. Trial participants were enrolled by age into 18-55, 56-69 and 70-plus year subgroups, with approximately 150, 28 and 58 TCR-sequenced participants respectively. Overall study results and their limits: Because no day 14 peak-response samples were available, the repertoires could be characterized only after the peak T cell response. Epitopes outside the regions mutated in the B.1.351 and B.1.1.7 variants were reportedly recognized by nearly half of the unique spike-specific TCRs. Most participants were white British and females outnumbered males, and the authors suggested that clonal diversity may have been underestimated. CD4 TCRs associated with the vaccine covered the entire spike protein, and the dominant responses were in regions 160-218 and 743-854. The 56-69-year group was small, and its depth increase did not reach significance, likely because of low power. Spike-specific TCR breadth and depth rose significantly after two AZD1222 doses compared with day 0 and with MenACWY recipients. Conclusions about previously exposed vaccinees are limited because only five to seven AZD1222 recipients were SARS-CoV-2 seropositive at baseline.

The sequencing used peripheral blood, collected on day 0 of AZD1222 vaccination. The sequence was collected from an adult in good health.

Read as DNA, the sequence is TGTGCCAGCAGCTTGGGGGGAGTCGAGCAGTTCTTC. It codes for CASSLGGVEQFF. This chain is built from TRBV5-6 and TRBJ2-1; the D segment could be TRBD2, given 5 matching bases. V sheds 0 bases and J sheds 10 bases, leaving 8 bases between their ends. The CDR3 has 12 amino acids, counting the end cysteine and phenylalanine. Just CDR3 DNA is preserved here, 36 bases in frame from base 1. CDR1 and CDR2 are drawn from the germline V gene: SGHDT, YYEEEE.